This T cell receptor (beta chain) came from a study of shared clonotypes between healthy human individuals. A remark on this clone: Antigen specificity is unknown.

Naivety among CD8 cells was defined by CD45RO negativity and positive CCR7 selection, thereby excluding terminally differentiated effector memory CD45RA+ cells. Germline V gives CDR1 SGHDT, CDR2 YYEEEE. This CDR3 region has 14 residues. V lost 5 bases and J lost 4; bases outside the gene matches: 7. The authors distributed each subset's genomic DNA evenly over several immunoSEQ plates. Each replicate PCR on the sorted subsets used 150 to 200 ng DNA (around 31,000 T cell genomes). Generated by immunoSEQ multiplex PCR, the TCRdb table keeps only in-frame clones and is missing some. The sample lists roughly 650,000 clones, roughly 96% seen once, with 0.095% to 0.13% in the top ten. Study conclusions and caveats: Expectations were that clonotype sharing among donors would be affected by sequencing depth.

This sequence joins TRBV5-6 and TRBJ1-2, with 8 bases lining up with TRBD1. The clonotype was recovered from a woman under 40 in good health. The sample was naive CD8+ T cells sorted from blood. The CDR3: CASSLDRESYGYTF. In nucleotides, the CDR3 is TGTGCCAGCAGTCTGGACAGGGAGAGCTATGGCTACACCTTC.